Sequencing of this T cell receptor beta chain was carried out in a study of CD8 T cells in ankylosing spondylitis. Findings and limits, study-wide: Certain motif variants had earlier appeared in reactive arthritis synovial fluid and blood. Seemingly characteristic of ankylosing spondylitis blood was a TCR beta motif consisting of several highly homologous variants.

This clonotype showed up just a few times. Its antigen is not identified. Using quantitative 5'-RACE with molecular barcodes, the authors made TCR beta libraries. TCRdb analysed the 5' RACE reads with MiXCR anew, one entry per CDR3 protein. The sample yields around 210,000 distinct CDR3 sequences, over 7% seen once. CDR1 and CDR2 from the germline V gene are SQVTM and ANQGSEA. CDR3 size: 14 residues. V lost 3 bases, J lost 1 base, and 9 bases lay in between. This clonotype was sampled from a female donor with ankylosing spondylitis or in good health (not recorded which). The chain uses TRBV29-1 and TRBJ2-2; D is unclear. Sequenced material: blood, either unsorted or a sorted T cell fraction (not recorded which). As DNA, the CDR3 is TGCAGCGTTGATCTTACGGGGAACACCGGGGAGCTGTTTTTT. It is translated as CSVDLTGNTGELFF.